The rows below give T cell receptor beta chains drawn from one sample of a study of CD8+CD57+ T cells in acquired aplastic anemia. TCRdb reanalysed the reads using MiXCR and keeps one entry per CDR3 protein. The sample shows 100,000 to 150,000 distinct CDR3 sequences, approximately 41% of them seen only once. Sequenced sample: sorted CD4+, CD8+, or CD8+CD57+ T cells (not recorded which) from PBMCs. These receptors were obtained from a human donor in good health, serving as a control. The CDR3 runs from the conserved cysteine through the conserved F or W. D genes are given only for firm matches. The size entry is marked missing in some rows and otherwise reads once, few, many or a size class.

TRBV20-1	TRBD2	many	TRBJ2-4	TGCAGTGCTAGTGGTAGCGGGGGTAAAAACATTCAGTACTTC	CSASGSGGKNIQYF
TRBV19	.	many	TRBJ1-3	TGTGCCAGTAGTACGGGGGATCGGTATGGAAACACCATATATTTT	CASSTGDRYGNTIYF
TRBV5-1	.	many	TRBJ1-2	TGCGCCAGCAGGGCAGGGGACTATGGCTACACCTTC	CASRAGDYGYTF
TRBV12-3/TRBV12-4	TRBD2	.	TRBJ2-7	TGTGCCAGCAGTGTAGCGGGGGGCTCCTACGAGCAGTACTTC	CASSVAGGSYEQYF
TRBV29-1	TRBD1	.	TRBJ1-5	TGCAGCGTTTGGACAGGCAATAATCAGCCCCAGCATTTT	CSVWTGNNQPQHF
TRBV19	.	.	TRBJ2-7	TGTGCCAGTTCCCGGACCGTCTCCTACGAGCAGTACTTC	CASSRTVSYEQYF
TRBV10-3	TRBD1	.	TRBJ2-3	TGTGCCATCAGTGGACAGGGGACAGATACGCAGTATTTT	CAISGQGTDTQYF
TRBV12-3/TRBV12-4	.	.	TRBJ2-1	TGTGCCAGCAGCTTGGGGGGCGCCTACACCGGGGAGCAGTTCTTC	CASSLGGAYTGEQFF
TRBV5-1	TRBD2	few	TRBJ2-7	TGCGCCAGCAGCTTGGGCCTCGCCGGGACTAGCGGGTCGAGCTCCTACGAGCAGTACTTC	CASSLGLAGTSGSSSYEQYF
TRBV29-1	.	many	TRBJ1-2	TGCAGCGTTGATCGGGACTCAAGGGTCTACACCTTC	CSVDRDSRVYTF
TRBV3-1	.	.	TRBJ1-2	TGTGCCAGCAGCCATGAAAGGTTGAAAGGCTACACCTTC	CASSHERLKGYTF
TRBV7-8	.	many	TRBJ1-5	TGTGCCAGCAGCCGAACCTACAATCAGCCCCAGCATTTT	CASSRTYNQPQHF
TRBV9	.	many	TRBJ2-3	TGTGCCAGCAGCGTATACGGTAGCACAGATACGCAGTATTTT	CASSVYGSTDTQYF
TRBV7-2	.	many	TRBJ1-2	TGTGCCAGCAGCTTACCGGATTTGCTTGGCTACACCTTC	CASSLPDLLGYTF
TRBV9	TRBD2	.	TRBJ2-1	TGTGCCAGCAGCGTGAGTAGCGGGGCCGCCTACAATGAGCAGTTCTTC	CASSVSSGAAYNEQFF
TRBV25-1	TRBD1	many	TRBJ1-2	TGTGCCAGCAGTGAAAGGGAGACAGGGCAAGGCTACACCTTC	CASSERETGQGYTF
TRBV5-1	.	.	TRBJ1-4	TGCGCCAGCAGCTTGAACAGACCAGCAACTAATGAAAAACTGTTTTTT	CASSLNRPATNEKLFF
TRBV7-9	TRBD1	many	TRBJ1-1	TGTGCCAGCAGCCCGGACAGGGGTTACACTGAAGCTTTCTTT	CASSPDRGYTEAFF
TRBV25-1	.	once	TRBJ1-1	TGTGCCAGCAGTGAAAGTGGGGAGGGGGACACTGAAGCTTTCTTT	CASSESGEGDTEAFF
TRBV2	.	.	TRBJ1-1	TGTGCCAGCCTGAAGGACGTACTGATGAACACTGAAGCTTTCTTT	CASLKDVLMNTEAFF
TRBV3-1	TRBD1	many	TRBJ1-1	TGTGCCAGCAGCCAGGGGTGGGACAGAAAAGCTTTCTTT	CASSQGWDRKAFF
TRBV20-1	.	many	TRBJ2-3	TGCAGTGCTAGAGATTTGAGCGATCCGCAGTATTTT	CSARDLSDPQYF
TRBV12-3/TRBV12-4	.	many	TRBJ1-1	TGTGCCAGCAGTTTACGGGGGCTGAACACTGAAGCTTTCTTT	CASSLRGLNTEAFF
TRBV12-3/TRBV12-4	.	few	TRBJ2-3	TGTGCCAGCAGTACCTTTAGGGGAGATACGCAGTATTTT	CASSTFRGDTQYF
TRBV2	TRBD2	many	TRBJ2-2	TGTGCCAGCAGGGGACTAGCGGGAGCCCGCTTGGGCGGGGAGCTGTTTTTT	CASRGLAGARLGGELFF
TRBV5-4	.	.	TRBJ2-7	TGTGCCAGCAGCTTGGAGCCGAGAGCCTACGAGCAGTACTTC	CASSLEPRAYEQYF
TRBV27	.	.	TRBJ2-5	TGTGCCAGCAGTTCTGGGAGTAGCAATCAGCCCCATTACCAAGAGACCCAGTACTTC	CASSSGSSNQPHYQETQYF
TRBV6-1	.	.	TRBJ2-2	TGTGCCAGCTTCAGGACAGTCACCGGGGAGCTGTTTTTT	CASFRTVTGELFF
TRBV10-3	.	.	TRBJ2-1	TGTGCCATCAGCCGCGGGAAACAGGAAGAGCAGTTCTTC	CAISRGKQEEQFF
TRBV20-1	.	once	TRBJ1-1	TGCAGTGCACCCTATGACTTGGGGGACTCTGAAGCTTTCTTT	CSAPYDLGDSEAFF
TRBV24-1	.	many	TRBJ2-3	TGTGCCACCAGTGGAGAACTCTACACAGATACGCAGTATTTT	CATSGELYTDTQYF
TRBV19	.	many	TRBJ2-1	TGTGCCAGCAACCCTAGCGTTTCCTACAATGAGCAGTTCTTC	CASNPSVSYNEQFF
TRBV30	.	few	TRBJ2-3	TGTGCCTGGAGCCACGCAGGGGTAGTCACAGATACGCAGTATTTT	CAWSHAGVVTDTQYF
TRBV5-5	.	many	TRBJ1-5	TGTGCCAGCAGCTTGGCGGGGGACCATCAGCCCCAGCATTTT	CASSLAGDHQPQHF
TRBV6-1	.	.	TRBJ1-5	TGTGCCAGCAGTGAAGCGCGGTATATGGCAGATAGCAATCAGCCCCAGCATTTT	CASSEARYMADSNQPQHF
TRBV27	.	.	TRBJ2-2	TGTGCCAGCACCCCCCAGGGGGGCACCGGGGAGCTGTTTTTT	CASTPQGGTGELFF
TRBV2	.	many	TRBJ1-4	TGTGCCAGCAAACGGACTGCAACTAATGAAAAACTGTTTTTT	CASKRTATNEKLFF
TRBV20-1	.	.	TRBJ2-2	TGCAGTGATTCCGGGGAGCTGTTTTTT	CSDSGELFF
TRBV7-9	TRBD1	.	TRBJ1-1	TGTGCCAGCAGCCACGACAGGGGGAACACTGAAGCTTTCTTT	CASSHDRGNTEAFF
TRBV2	TRBD1	many	TRBJ2-5	TGTGCCAGCAGTCCGACAGGGGGCCGCGAGACCCAGTACTTC	CASSPTGGRETQYF
TRBV20-1	.	many	TRBJ1-2	TGCAGTGCTAGCCTCGGGGATGGCTACACCTTC	CSASLGDGYTF
TRBV2	.	many	TRBJ2-6	TGTGCCAGCAGTGCAGACATATCTGGGGCCAACGTCCTGACTTTC	CASSADISGANVLTF
TRBV19	.	few	TRBJ2-6	TGTGCCAGTAGTCGCGTCATCTCTGGGGCCAACGTCCTGACTTTC	CASSRVISGANVLTF
TRBV2	.	.	TRBJ2-1	TGTGCCAGCAGTGAACAGAACAATGAGCAGTTCTTC	CASSEQNNEQFF
TRBV5-5	.	.	TRBJ2-7	TGTGCCAGCAGCTTGCGTGAAGGGTACGAGCAGTACTTC	CASSLREGYEQYF
TRBV6-1	TRBD1	many	TRBJ1-6	TGTGCCAGCAGTCCCGGGACAGGAGATGGGATATATAATTCACCCCTCCACTTT	CASSPGTGDGIYNSPLHF
TRBV9	TRBD1	.	TRBJ1-2	TGTGCCAGCACAAAGACAGACAGGGACTATGGCTACACCTTC	CASTKTDRDYGYTF
TRBV7-9	.	many	TRBJ1-3	TGTGCCAGCAGCTTGGAGGGTCTTAGAGACATCATATATTTT	CASSLEGLRDIIYF
TRBV19	.	.	TRBJ1-2	TGTGGCGGTAGTATCGTGGGAAGGGGCTACACCTTC	CGGSIVGRGYTF
TRBV29-1	.	.	TRBJ1-1	TGCAGCGTCAGCGGGGAGTTCAACACTGAAGCTTTCTTT	CSVSGEFNTEAFF
TRBV6-1	.	few	TRBJ1-3	TGTGCCAGCGGGGGGGGGCGAAAGGCTGGAAACACCATATATTTT	CASGGGRKAGNTIYF
TRBV20-1	TRBD2	.	TRBJ2-1	TGCAGTGCCGCCAGTGGAGCGGGGGGCAATGAGCAGTTCTTC	CSAASGAGGNEQFF
TRBV7-9	.	many	TRBJ1-1	TGTGCCAGCAGCCGCCGTGGCGACACTGAAGCTTTCTTT	CASSRRGDTEAFF